Given below is one T cell receptor (beta chain) in context. Its antigen is currently unknown. These data come from a study of cytomegalovirus exposure and HLA in healthy donors. For the study at large: Early released data had approximately 86 million unique TCRs, all coming from HLA-typed donors. Study conclusions and caveats: Many donors carried some public TCRs, although rarity characterized most TCR sequences. In an earlier analysis, productive rearrangement rates for most beta V segments clustered near 90% or 30%.

Trimming at V came to 4 bases and at J to 10 bases, leaving 7 bases not matched to a gene. Germline CDR1 reads MNHEY; CDR2 reads SVGAGI. This CDR3 is built from 13 residues. PCR employed 60 Vbeta and 13 Jbeta primers. Measured with immunoSEQ multiplex PCR; TCRdb has only the in-frame clones, and not every one. The sample gives 200,000 to 250,000 clones, about three quarters of which show up once; around 16% is in the top ten. This chain connects TRBV6-5 to TRBJ1-5, with TRBD1 identical over 7 bases. This clonotype was sampled from a man aged 35-49 years in good health and CMV-seronegative. Sequencing was done on a sample of PBMCs. CDR3 residues: CASSWDSSRPQHF. The DNA for the CDR3 is TGTGCCAGCAGTTGGGACAGTAGCCGACCCCAGCATTTT.